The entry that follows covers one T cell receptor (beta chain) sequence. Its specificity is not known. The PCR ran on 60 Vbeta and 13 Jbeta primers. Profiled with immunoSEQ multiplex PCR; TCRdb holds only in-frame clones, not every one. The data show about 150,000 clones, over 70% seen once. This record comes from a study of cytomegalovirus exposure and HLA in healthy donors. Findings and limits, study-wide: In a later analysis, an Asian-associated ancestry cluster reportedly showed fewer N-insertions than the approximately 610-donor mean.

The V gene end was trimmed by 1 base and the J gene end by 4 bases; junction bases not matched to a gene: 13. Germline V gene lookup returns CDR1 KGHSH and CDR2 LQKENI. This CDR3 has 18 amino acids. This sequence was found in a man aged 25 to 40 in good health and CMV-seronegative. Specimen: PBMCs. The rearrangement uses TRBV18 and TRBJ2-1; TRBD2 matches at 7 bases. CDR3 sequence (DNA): TGTGCCAGCTCACCACTAAGAACCGTAACTAGCGAGTACAATGAGCAGTTCTTC. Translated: CASSPLRTVTSEYNEQFF.